A selection of T cell receptor beta chains follows, all from one sample in a study of OX40 agonist ivuxolimab in advanced cancers. Repertoires were generated with immunoSEQ multiplex PCR, while TCRdb's copy carries only in-frame clones and drops some. The sample has around 100,000 clones; approximately 90% are singletons. The source material was CD4+ or CD8+ T cells sorted from blood, sampled in a trial of the OX40 agonist ivuxolimab. Source of these receptors: an adult with an advanced solid tumor such as melanoma, head and neck, liver or kidney cancer. Each CDR3 is given with its conserved first and last residue. The order of the fields is V gene, J gene, D gene, clone size, CDR3 DNA, CDR3 protein. A D gene is named only where the DNA matches it firmly. For some rows the clone size is stated as once, few or many, or as a class when expanded; others skip it.

>TRBV10-3|TRBJ2-7|-|-
TGTGCCATCAGTGAGTCTGGGACAAGTTACGAGCAGTACTTC
CAISESGTSYEQYF
>TRBV5-6|TRBJ2-7|-|-
TGTGCCAGCAGCTTGGATGGGGGGCTTTACGAGCAGTACTTC
CASSLDGGLYEQYF
>TRBV30|TRBJ1-2|-|few
TGTGCCTGGAGGGGACCAGGATCGGTCTATGGCTACACCTTC
CAWRGPGSVYGYTF
>TRBV28|TRBJ1-6|-|-
TGTGCCAGCAGTCGAACTCAGGGAGCGAATTCACCCCTCCACTTT
CASSRTQGANSPLHF
>TRBV7-9|TRBJ2-7|TRBD2|-
TGTGCCAGCAGCTTAGTTGTGGGGACTAGCGGAGGCTCCTACGAGCAGTACTTC
CASSLVVGTSGGSYEQYF
>TRBV11-2|TRBJ2-7|-|-
TGTGCCAGCAGCTTAGTTCAGGGGTACACCTACGAGCAGTACTTC
CASSLVQGYTYEQYF
>TRBV11-2|TRBJ2-7|-|-
TGTGCCAGCAGCTTAGACTATTCGGTGTCAGCCATCTACGAGCAGTACTTC
CASSLDYSVSAIYEQYF
>TRBV2|TRBJ2-7|TRBD2|-
TGTGCCAGCAGTGAAGGACTAGCGGGTATCTACGAGCAGTACTTC
CASSEGLAGIYEQYF
>TRBV7-8|TRBJ2-1|TRBD2|once
TGTGCCAGCAGCTTTGGACTAGTTGGTAATGAGCAGTTCTTC
CASSFGLVGNEQFF
>TRBV28|TRBJ1-5|-|-
TGTGCCAGCAGTTCTTGGGGTCCAGGCAATCAGCCCCAGCATTTT
CASSSWGPGNQPQHF
>TRBV5-3|TRBJ1-5|TRBD1|-
TGTGCCAGAAGCACGGGACAGGGGCTTTCGGTTCGTAATCAGCCCCAGCATTTT
CARSTGQGLSVRNQPQHF
>TRBV6-5|TRBJ2-3|TRBD2|-
TGTGCCAGCAGACTGGGGAGCGGGGGGGCAGATACGCAGTATTTT
CASRLGSGGADTQYF
>TRBV15|TRBJ2-6|-|-
TGTGCCACCAGCAGAATGACGGCAGGTGGGGCCAACGTCCTGACTTTC
CATSRMTAGGANVLTF
>TRBV7-9|TRBJ2-1|-|-
TGTGCCAGCAGCTTACGGCGGGGCTCCTACAATGAGCAGTTCTTC
CASSLRRGSYNEQFF
>TRBV23-1|TRBJ2-7|-|once
TGCGCCAGCAGTCAATCGGTGAGGGGAACAGGGATTGGGGAGCAGTACTTC
CASSQSVRGTGIGEQYF
>TRBV25-1|TRBJ2-7|-|-
TGTGCCAGCAGTGGGGATGTCGGTAGACTCGGGTACGAGCAGTACTTC
CASSGDVGRLGYEQYF
>TRBV27|TRBJ1-1|-|-
TGTGCCAGCAGTTTGTCGTCGGGATATGAAGCTTTCTTT
CASSLSSGYEAFF
>TRBV27|TRBJ2-1|TRBD2|-
TGTGCCAGCACTACCACAGTAGGACTAGCGGGAGGGGGTGAGCAGTTCTTC
CASTTTVGLAGGGEQFF
>TRBV18|TRBJ2-2|TRBD2|-
TGTGCCAGCTCATCGAATAGCGGGCCAACCGGGGAGCTGTTTTTT
CASSSNSGPTGELFF
>TRBV5-1|TRBJ2-2|TRBD2|-
TGCGCCAGCTTCTCGCTAGCGGGAGGGACCGGGGAGCTGTTTTTT
CASFSLAGGTGELFF
>TRBV4-1|TRBJ2-2|TRBD2|-
TGCGCCAGCAGCCAAGAAGGCCTAGCGGGGAACACCGGGGAGCTGTTTTTT
CASSQEGLAGNTGELFF
>TRBV5-1|TRBJ1-3|-|-
TGCGCCAGCAGCCCCGGGGGGAATGGAAACACCATATATTTT
CASSPGGNGNTIYF
>TRBV6-1|TRBJ1-2|-|-
TGTGCCAGCAGTGAACGGGGCGCACTCTATGGCTACACCTTC
CASSERGALYGYTF
>TRBV30|TRBJ2-3|-|-
TGTGCCTGGAGTGAGAATACAGATACGCAGTATTTT
CAWSENTDTQYF
>TRBV7-8|TRBJ2-7|TRBD1|-
TGTGCCAGCAGCTTAGATCCGGGACAGCTAAGTTACGAGCAGTACTTC
CASSLDPGQLSYEQYF
>TRBV5-1|TRBJ2-2|TRBD2|-
TGCGCCAGCAGCGTCCGAACTAGCGGGAGTGTTAGGACCGGGGAGCTGTTTTTT
CASSVRTSGSVRTGELFF
>TRBV28|TRBJ1-6|TRBD1|-
TGTGCCAGCAGCCCGACGACAGGGCGCTCACCCCTCCACTTT
CASSPTTGRSPLHF
>TRBV1|TRBJ2-5|-|-
TGCACCATTCTCCCAGGCAAGATGGAGACCCAGTACTTC
CTILPGKMETQYF
>TRBV6-1|TRBJ2-3|-|-
TGTGCCAGCAGTGGTCAGGGTGGGACAGATACGCAGTATTTT
CASSGQGGTDTQYF
>TRBV19|TRBJ2-1|TRBD1|-
TGTGCCAGTAGTATAAGACAGGGGACATCCTACAATGAGCAGTTCTTC
CASSIRQGTSYNEQFF
>TRBV10-3|TRBJ2-7|TRBD1|-
TGTGCCATCAGTGGGGCGGGACAGGTCTCCTACGAGCAGTACTTC
CAISGAGQVSYEQYF